This T cell receptor beta chain was documented in a study of Tregs in tolerant kidney transplant recipients. Only in-frame clones appear in the TCRdb table, and some are missing; sequencing was by immunoSEQ multiplex PCR. The table shows some 250,000 clones, with roughly four fifths occurring only once. Remarks on this clone: What it binds is unknown.

Study results and caveats: The most relevant donor-specific Treg TCRbeta repertoire apparently came from expansion with activated donor B cells. Few patients were studied, so findings need validation in larger groups. Biological reproducibility was not directly addressed in this study.

Thawed PBMCs were FACS-sorted into unstimulated CD4+CD25+CD127- regulatory T cells, CD4+CD25- non-regulatory cells, CD4 and CD8 cells. The receptor was isolated from a human donor in good health. What was sequenced was CD4+ T cells from blood.

CDR3 sequence (DNA): TGTGCCAGTAGGACTAGCGGGGGCACAGATACGCAGTATTTT. Translated: CASRTSGGTDTQYF. This chain links TRBV19 with TRBJ2-3; 11 bases map to TRBD2. Germline trimming cut 6 bases from V and 1 base from J; bases unmatched to any gene: 0. This CDR3 region has 14 residues. CDR1 and CDR2 (germline): LNHDA, SQIVND (reference sequence).